This is a list of T cell receptor beta chains from one sample in a study of cytomegalovirus exposure and HLA in healthy donors. Only in-frame clones appear in the TCRdb table, and some are missing; sequencing was by immunoSEQ multiplex PCR. The table lists under 150,000 clones, about 80% of them singletons. Sequenced sample: PBMCs. The receptor set was obtained from a woman between 50 and 59 years old in good health and CMV-seronegative. Both conserved end residues are part of each CDR3. The D gene is left open where the match is weak. Size values are once, few and many counts, or a class for expanded clones, and some rows have none.

abundance	v_gene	d_gene	j_gene	CDR3nt	CDR3aa
NA	TRBV7-2	NA	TRBJ1-2	TGTGCCAGCAGTTCTAACAGCTATGGCTACACCTTC	CASSSNSYGYTF
NA	TRBV2	TRBD1	TRBJ2-5	TGTGCCAGCAGTACAGGGGGCAGGGAGACCCAGTACTTC	CASSTGGRETQYF
NA	TRBV7-2	NA	TRBJ2-1	TGTGCCAGCAGCTTTGACAGGTCTTTGAGCGAGCAGTTCTTC	CASSFDRSLSEQFF
NA	TRBV14	TRBD2	TRBJ2-1	TGTGCCAGCAGCCAGATCCCGGGACTAGCGTCCTACAATGAGCAGTTCTTC	CASSQIPGLASYNEQFF
few	TRBV5-4	NA	TRBJ1-2	TGTGCCAGCAGCTTGGTTGGGGAAATGGGGCATGGCTACACCTTC	CASSLVGEMGHGYTF
NA	TRBV7-9	NA	TRBJ1-1	TGTGCCAGCAGTTCCGTCAGGGGGAACACTGAAGCTTTCTTT	CASSSVRGNTEAFF
NA	TRBV11-3	NA	TRBJ1-1	TGTGCCAGCAGCTTACGCAGGAACACTGAAGCTTTCTTT	CASSLRRNTEAFF
NA	TRBV6-5	NA	TRBJ2-7	TGTGCCAGCAGTGCTGCCGTGAGGGACGAGCAGTACTTC	CASSAAVRDEQYF
few	TRBV30	NA	TRBJ1-1	TGTGCCTGGAGCCGCCTAGGAAACACTGAAGCTTTCTTT	CAWSRLGNTEAFF
NA	TRBV4-3	NA	TRBJ2-3	TGCGCCAGCAGCCAAGCAGTGACTAGCACAGATACGCAGTATTTT	CASSQAVTSTDTQYF
NA	TRBV30	TRBD2	TRBJ2-7	TGTGCCTGGAGTGTAATTAGCGGGAGTGTTTGGGGGCAGTACTTC	CAWSVISGSVWGQYF
NA	TRBV7-6	NA	TRBJ2-2	TGTGCCAGCAGCCTGCTCCCGGGGAGCGCGAACACCGGGGAGCTGTTTTTT	CASSLLPGSANTGELFF
NA	TRBV5-6	TRBD1	TRBJ1-2	TGTGCCAGCAGCTTTTGGACAGGGGAAGTACGGGGCTACACCTTC	CASSFWTGEVRGYTF
NA	TRBV27	NA	TRBJ1-1	TGTGCCAGCAGGACAGGGAACACTGAAGCTTTCTTT	CASRTGNTEAFF
NA	TRBV4-3	TRBD2	TRBJ2-1	TGCGCCAGCAGCCAAGTCTTAGGACTAGCGACGTTCAATGAGCAGTTCTTC	CASSQVLGLATFNEQFF
NA	TRBV27	TRBD1	TRBJ2-7	TGTGCTAGGACAGGGCGGTACGAGCAGTACTTC	CARTGRYEQYF